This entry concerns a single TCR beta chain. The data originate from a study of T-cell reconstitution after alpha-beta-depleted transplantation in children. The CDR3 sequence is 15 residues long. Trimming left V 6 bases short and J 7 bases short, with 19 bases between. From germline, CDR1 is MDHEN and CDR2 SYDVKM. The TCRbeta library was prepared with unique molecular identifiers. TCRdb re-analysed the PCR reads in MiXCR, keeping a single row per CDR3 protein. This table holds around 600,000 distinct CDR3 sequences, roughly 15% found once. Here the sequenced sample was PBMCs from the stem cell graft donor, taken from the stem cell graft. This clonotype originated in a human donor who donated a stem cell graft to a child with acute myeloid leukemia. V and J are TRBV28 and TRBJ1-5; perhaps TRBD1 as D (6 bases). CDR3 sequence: CASSGGQGKRQPQHF. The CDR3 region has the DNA TGTGCCAGCAGCGGGGGGCAGGGTAAGCGGCAGCCCCAGCATTTT.